The subject of this entry is one T cell receptor beta chain. The CDR3 extends over 17 amino acids. Trimming took off 2 bases at V and 6 bases at J, with 19 bases between the two ends. The germline V gene encodes CDR1 LGHNA and CDR2 YNFKEQ. This record comes from a study of beta chain features in type 1 diabetes. Reverse transcription of all isolated RNA meant that expressed TCRB transcripts were sequenced. Generated by immunoSEQ multiplex PCR, the TCRdb table keeps only in-frame clones and is missing some. In the table there are 120,000 to 150,000 clones, under 60% of which are singletons. The clonotype was recovered from a man aged 18 to 29 in good health. This sequence joins TRBV4-2 and TRBJ2-2; D unclear. What was sequenced was Tregs from blood. CDR3 amino acids: CASSQLYTRTIAGELFF. Here the CDR3 DNA reads TGTGCCAGCAGCCAACTGTACACCCGTACGATCGCCGGGGAGCTGTTTTTT.